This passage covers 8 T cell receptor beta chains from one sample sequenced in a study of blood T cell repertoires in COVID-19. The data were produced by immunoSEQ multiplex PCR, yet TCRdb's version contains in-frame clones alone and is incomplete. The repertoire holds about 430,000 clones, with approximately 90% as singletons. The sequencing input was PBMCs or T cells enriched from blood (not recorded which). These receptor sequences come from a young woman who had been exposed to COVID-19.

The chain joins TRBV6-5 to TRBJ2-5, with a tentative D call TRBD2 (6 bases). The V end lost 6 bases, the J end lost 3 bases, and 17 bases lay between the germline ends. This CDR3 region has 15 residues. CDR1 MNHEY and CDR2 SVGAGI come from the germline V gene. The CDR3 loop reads CASSFGGGEEETQYF. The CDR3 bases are TGTGCCAGCAGCTTTGGTGGAGGGGAGGAAGAGACCCAGTACTTC.

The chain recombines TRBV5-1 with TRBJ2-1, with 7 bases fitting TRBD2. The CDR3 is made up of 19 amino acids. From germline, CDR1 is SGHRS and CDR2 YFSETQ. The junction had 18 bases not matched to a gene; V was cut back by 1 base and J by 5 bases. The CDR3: CASSLIGVLAAGGDNEQFF. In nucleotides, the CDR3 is TGCGCCAGCAGCTTGATCGGAGTGCTAGCGGCAGGAGGGGACAATGAGCAGTTCTTC.

The CDR3 region is CASSPPVRVVQFF. DNA for the CDR3: TGTGCCAGCAGTCCTCCGGTACGGGTGGTGCAGTTCTTC. The chain uses TRBV27 and TRBJ2-1; D not resolved. The CDR3 totals 13 residues. CDR1 and CDR2 (germline): MNHEY, SMNVEV (reference sequence). V was clipped by 5 bases and J by 12 bases, with 17 bases between them.

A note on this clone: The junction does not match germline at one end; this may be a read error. The CDR3 DNA reads as TGTGCCATCAATGAGGCGGCGGGAGACACTGAAGCTTTCTTT. Its protein is CAINEAAGDTEAFF. This chain joins TRBV10-3 and TRBJ1-1; no reliable D call. The germline V gene encodes CDR1 ENHRY and CDR2 SYGVKD. The CDR3 covers 14 residues.

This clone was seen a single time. In DNA, the CDR3 is TGTGCCAGCAGCCAAGACCCAGGGGTCAATGAAAAACTGTTTTTT. Residues: CASSQDPGVNEKLFF. The chain couples TRBV4-2 to TRBJ1-4; TRBD1 might be the D (6 bases). This CDR3 is 15 amino acids long. Germline V lookup: CDR1 LGHNA, CDR2 YNFKEQ. V was cut by 0 bases and J by 5 bases, with 10 bases left in between.

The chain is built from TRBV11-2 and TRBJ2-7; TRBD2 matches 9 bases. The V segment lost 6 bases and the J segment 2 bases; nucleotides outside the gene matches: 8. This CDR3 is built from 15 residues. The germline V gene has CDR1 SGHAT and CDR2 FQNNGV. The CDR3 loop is CASSYLAGVTYEQYF. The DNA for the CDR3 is TGTGCCAGCAGTTACTTAGCGGGAGTCACCTACGAGCAGTACTTC.

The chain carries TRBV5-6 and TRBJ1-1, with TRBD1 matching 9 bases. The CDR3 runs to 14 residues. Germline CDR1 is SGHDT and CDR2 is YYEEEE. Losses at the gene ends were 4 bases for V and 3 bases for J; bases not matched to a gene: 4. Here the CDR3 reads CASSRQGVDTEAFF. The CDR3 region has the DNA TGTGCCAGCAGCCGACAGGGGGTGGACACTGAAGCTTTCTTT.

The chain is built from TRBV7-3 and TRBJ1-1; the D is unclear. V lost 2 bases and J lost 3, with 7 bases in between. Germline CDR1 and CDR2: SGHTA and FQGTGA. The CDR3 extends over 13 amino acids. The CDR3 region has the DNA TGTGCCAGCAGCTTAGACCGGGACACTGAAGCTTTCTTT. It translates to CASSLDRDTEAFF.